Shown below are 28 T cell receptor beta chains from a single sample sequenced in a study of vaccination and CD4 T cells after COVID-19. The time point here: late sampling 161 to 241 days after vaccination in a few convalescent patients. MiXCR, run by TCRdb on the PCR reads, gives a single entry per CDR3 protein. In the table there are roughly 30,000 distinct CDR3 sequences, 45% to 65% of which are singletons. The sequenced sample was CD4+ T cells from blood, obtained about 7 months after SARS-CoV-2 vaccination. The origin of the receptors is a human donor who had recovered from COVID-19.

This clonotype was observed a handful of times. CDR3 nucleotides: TGTGCCAGCAGCTTCGGCGGGAGTGGGGCAGATACGCAGTATTTT. Translated: CASSFGGSGADTQYF. The chain combines TRBV7-2 with TRBJ2-3, with 7 bases aligning to TRBD2. The CDR3 is 15 amino acids. The V gene end was trimmed by 3 bases and the J gene end by 4 bases; junction bases not matched to a gene: 7. Germline CDR1 SGHTA, CDR2 FQGNSA.

The chain combines TRBV5-4 with TRBJ2-7; D unclear. Deletions cut 1 base from V and 4 bases from J, with 6 bases between. CDR1 SGHNT and CDR2 YYREEE come from the germline V gene (reference sequence). The CDR3 runs to 12 residues. The CDR3: CASSLNNYEQYF. The CDR3 DNA sequence: TGTGCCAGCAGCTTGAACAATTACGAGCAGTACTTC.

This clonotype is a singleton in its sample. The chain couples TRBV28 to TRBJ2-3; tentative D call: TRBD1 (5 bases). CDR1 MDHEN and CDR2 SYDVKM come from the germline V gene. The length of the CDR3 is 18 residues. Trimming pared 3 bases from V and 0 bases from J, leaving 19 bases between. CDR3 protein: CASSLEGEPEKSTDTQYF. The CDR3 DNA reads TGTGCCAGCAGTTTGGAAGGGGAACCCGAAAAGAGCACAGATACGCAGTATTTT.

This clonotype appeared once. The genes are TRBV11-2 and TRBJ2-7; 9 positions agree with TRBD2. Germline trimming cut 3 bases from V and 0 bases from J; bases unmatched to any gene: 3. CDR1 and CDR2 from the germline V gene are SGHAT and FQNNGV. The CDR3 has 15 residues. The CDR3: CASSFTSGHSYEQYF. The CDR3 coding sequence is TGTGCCAGCAGCTTCACTAGCGGGCACTCCTACGAGCAGTACTTC.

The chain carries TRBV19 and TRBJ1-1; 7 nucleotides match TRBD1. Per germline, CDR1 LNHDA and CDR2 SQIVND (reference sequence). The CDR3 is made up of 15 amino acids. V gave up 1 base and J gave up 2 bases; unmatched junction bases: 4. CDR3 in amino acids: CASSIVAGGNTEAFF. The CDR3 bases are TGTGCCAGTAGTATAGTGGCAGGGGGTAACACTGAAGCTTTCTTT.

V and J are TRBV7-3 and TRBJ2-1; either TRBD1 or TRBD2 may supply D (5 bases each). Looked up from germline, CDR1 is SGHTA and CDR2 is FQGTGA. Trimming left V 5 bases short and J 9 bases short, with 11 bases between. The CDR3 sequence is 12 residues long. The CDR3 DNA follows: TGTGCCAGCAGCGCCCGTGGGGGTGAGCAGTTCTTC. It specifies CASSARGGEQFF. The full variable domain, its missing parts supplied by reference TRBV7-3 and TRBJ2-1, is GAGVSQTPSNKVTEKGKYVELRCDPISGHTALYWYRQSLGQGPEFLIYFQGTGAADDSGLPNDRFFAVRPEGSVSTLKIQRTERGDSAVYLCASSARGGEQFFGPGTRLTVL.

The rearrangement uses TRBV28 and TRBJ2-1, with a tentative D call TRBD1 (5 bases). The CDR3 totals 13 residues. With 4 bases removed from V and 4 bases from J, the gap between germline ends came to 8 bases. From germline, CDR1 is MDHEN and CDR2 SYDVKM. The DNA for the CDR3 is TGTGCCAGCAGTTCACGACAGTACAATGAGCAGTTCTTC. Residues: CASSSRQYNEQFF.

This chain uses TRBV29-1 with TRBJ2-5; TRBD2 agrees at 7 bases. The V gene's germline CDR1 is SQVTM and CDR2 ANQGSEA. The CDR3 runs 13 residues. The junction had 10 bases not matched to a gene; V was cut back by 7 bases and J by 5 bases. CDR3 in amino acids: CSAPGTKTETQYF. In DNA, the CDR3 is TGCAGCGCCCCCGGGACTAAGACTGAGACCCAGTACTTC.

V usage is TRBV7-3 and J usage is TRBJ1-6, with D hard to call. In germline, CDR1 is SGHTA, CDR2 FQGTGA. V was cut by 5 bases and J by 8 bases, with 10 bases left in between. CDR3 length: 13 residues. The CDR3 sequence is CASSANSDSPLHF. The CDR3 nucleotides are TGTGCCAGCAGCGCGAACAGTGATTCACCCCTCCACTTT.

This clonotype was counted only a few times. The J gene is TRBJ1-1, the V gene TRBV7-8; the D gene is possibly TRBD1 (5 bases). Trimming pared 4 bases from V and 6 bases from J, leaving 9 bases between. The CDR3 consists of 12 residues. Germline CDR1 is SGHVS and CDR2 is FQNEAQ. CDR3 residues: CASSYGGSEAFF. The CDR3, as DNA: TGTGCCAGCAGCTACGGGGGATCTGAAGCTTTCTTT.

This chain uses TRBV27 with TRBJ2-6; no reliable D call. The CDR3 spans 12 residues. CDR1 and CDR2 from the germline V gene are MNHEY and SMNVEV (reference sequence). V lost 7 bases to trimming and J lost 3 bases, with 4 bases between them. CDR3 loop: CASMGGANVLTF. The DNA of the CDR3 is TGTGCCAGCATGGGTGGGGCCAACGTCCTGACTTTC.

The CDR3 nucleotides are TGCAGCCCCCAGGCTAGCTCGAACACCGGGGAGCTGTTTTTT. Translating gives CSPQASSNTGELFF. The rearrangement joins TRBV20-1 to TRBJ2-2, with a weak D call TRBD2 (5 bases). Germline V CDR1 and CDR2: DFQATT, SNEGSKA (reference sequence). The CDR3 loop spans 14 amino acids.

V gene TRBV20-1 combines with J gene TRBJ2-5, with 7 bases aligning to TRBD1. Germline loops: CDR1 DFQATT, CDR2 SNEGSKA (reference sequence). Trimming removed 3 bases from V and 1 base from J; junction bases left unmatched: 11. The CDR3 covers 16 residues. The CDR3 reads CSASRGQQPGQETQYF. CDR3 nucleotides: TGCAGTGCTAGTCGGGGACAGCAGCCCGGCCAAGAGACCCAGTACTTC.

The chain carries TRBV6-4 and TRBJ2-3, with 10 bases fitting TRBD1. CDR1 MRHNA and CDR2 SNTAGT come from the germline V gene. CDR3 length equals 15 residues. The ends lost 3 bases at V and 1 base at J; junction bases unmatched: 1. CDR3 bases: TGTGCCAGCAGTGATGGGACAGGGGGCACAGATACGCAGTATTTT. This encodes CASSDGTGGTDTQYF.

This chain links TRBV14 with TRBJ2-7, with D unclear. CDR1 is SGHDN and CDR2 is FVKESK in the germline V gene. Trimming stripped 2 bases from V and 1 base from J, with 9 bases between. This CDR3 has 14 amino acids. CDR3 bases: TGTGCCAGCAGCCAACTGCGAGCGTCCTACGAGCAGTACTTC. Amino acids: CASSQLRASYEQYF.

J is TRBJ2-5 and V is TRBV10-3; possible D gene TRBD2, 5 bases. The germline V and J ends were trimmed by 10 bases and 0 bases, with 12 bases remaining between them. CDR1 is ENHRY, CDR2 SYGVKD, per germline. This CDR3 is built from 13 residues. CDR3 residues: CATEKRYQETQYF. DNA of the CDR3: TGTGCCACCGAGAAGCGGTACCAAGAGACCCAGTACTTC.

V gene TRBV28 combines with J gene TRBJ2-2, with a weak D call TRBD2 (5 bases). Germline CDR1 and CDR2: MDHEN and SYDVKM. V was pared by 3 bases and J by 5 bases, with 13 bases between. The CDR3 totals 15 residues. CDR3 region: CASSLRARVTGELFF. The CDR3 DNA reads as TGTGCCAGCAGTTTGAGGGCAAGAGTTACCGGGGAGCTGTTTTTT.

V gene TRBV11-3 combines with J gene TRBJ2-3, with 8 bases lining up with TRBD1. After removal of 5 bases from V and 1 base from J, the junction contained 5 bases not matched to a gene. Germline CDR1 is SGHNT and CDR2 is YENEEA. This CDR3 is built from 15 residues. CDR3 sequence (DNA): TGTGCCAGCAGCCCCGGACAGGGAGGCACAGATACGCAGTATTTT. Translating gives CASSPGQGGTDTQYF.

The chain employs TRBV6-1 and TRBJ2-3; the match to TRBD2 covers 7 bases. Germline CDR1 is MNHNS and CDR2 is SASEGT. The CDR3 covers 15 residues. V was clipped by 7 bases and J by 2 bases; unmatched bases: 9. CDR3 amino acids: CASNLASGNTDTQYF. CDR3 sequence (DNA): TGTGCCAGCAATCTAGCTAGCGGAAACACAGATACGCAGTATTTT.

V gene TRBV27 combines with J gene TRBJ2-5; D is ambiguous. The CDR3 loop spans 14 amino acids. The germline V gene has CDR1 MNHEY and CDR2 SMNVEV (reference sequence). The V end lost 8 bases, the J end lost 9 bases, and 22 bases lay between the germline ends. Here the CDR3 DNA reads TGTGCCAGCGGACCTTCGGGCCCCCATTTGCCCCAGTACTTC. Encoded protein: CASGPSGPHLPQYF.

The chain uses TRBV18 and TRBJ2-7; no clear D. The V gene lost 3 bases and the J gene lost 1 base, with 7 bases spanning the gap. Germline V gives CDR1 KGHSH, CDR2 LQKENI. This CDR3 comprises 13 residues. The CDR3 DNA sequence: TGTGCCAGCTCACCCATCGGTTCCTACGAGCAGTACTTC. Translation gives CASSPIGSYEQYF. The whole variable domain, filled in from reference TRBV18 and TRBJ2-7, reads NAGVMQNPRHLVRRRGQEARLRCSPMKGHSHVYWYRQLPEEGLKFMVYLQKENIIDESGMPKERFSAEFPKEGPSILRIQQVVRGDSAAYFCASSPIGSYEQYFGPGTRLTVT.

This chain joins TRBV6-2 or TRBV6-3 and TRBJ2-2; D might be TRBD1 or TRBD2, each matching 5 bases. Germline V CDR1 and CDR2: MNHEY, SVGEGT. The CDR3 has 15 residues. The germline V and J ends were trimmed by 6 bases and 2 bases, with 13 bases remaining between them. The CDR3: CASRIRDRNTGELFF. The CDR3 DNA follows: TGTGCCAGCAGAATCCGGGACCGCAACACCGGGGAGCTGTTTTTT.

A few counts support this clonotype. The V call is TRBV2, the J call TRBJ2-7; a weak D match, TRBD2 (6 bases). The CDR3 totals 16 residues. Germline values: CDR1 SNHLY, CDR2 FYNNEI. With 4 bases removed from V and 1 base from J, the gap between germline ends came to 17 bases. DNA of the CDR3: TGTGCCAGCAGTGGAGGAGAGGGGAGGCCATCCTACGAGCAGTACTTC. Protein sequence: CASSGGEGRPSYEQYF.

V usage is TRBV6-2 or TRBV6-3 and J usage is TRBJ2-1, with 7 positions matching TRBD1. From germline, CDR1 is MNHEY and CDR2 SVGEGT. Trimming at V came to 6 bases and at J to 6 bases, leaving 11 bases not matched to a gene. The CDR3 runs 15 residues. Here the CDR3 reads CASRVPGTEINEQFF. CDR3 sequence (DNA): TGTGCCAGCAGGGTTCCGGGGACAGAGATCAATGAGCAGTTCTTC.

The gene calls are TRBV19 and TRBJ1-1, with 8 bases that match TRBD1. The CDR3 is made up of 16 amino acids. V was clipped by 9 bases and J by 1 base; unmatched bases: 13. From germline, CDR1 is LNHDA and CDR2 SQIVND (reference sequence). The CDR3 nucleotides read TGTGCCAGCAATCCCCTAAGGACAGGGCCGAACACTGAAGCTTTCTTT. Protein: CASNPLRTGPNTEAFF.

V is TRBV7-9 and J is TRBJ2-2; D ambiguous. In germline, CDR1 is SEHNR, CDR2 FQNEAQ (reference sequence). The CDR3 totals 14 residues. V lost 0 bases, J lost 4 bases, and 6 bases lay in between. CDR3 in DNA: TGTGCCAGCAGCTTAGCGTTTGCCACCGGGGAGCTGTTTTTT. It specifies CASSLAFATGELFF.

The J gene is TRBJ2-5, the V gene TRBV12-3 or TRBV12-4; the D gene could be TRBD1 or TRBD2 (5 bases each). The CDR3 runs 14 residues. Trimming removed 5 bases at V and 2 bases at J, with 12 bases between. The DNA of the CDR3 is TGTGCCAGCAGTCTTGGGGGATCTCAAGAGACCCAGTACTTC. This codes for CASSLGGSQETQYF.

The J gene is TRBJ2-1, the V gene TRBV28; D perhaps matches TRBD1 (5 bases). Germline CDR1 and CDR2: MDHEN and SYDVKM. The CDR3 runs to 15 residues. Trimming removed 4 bases at V and 0 bases at J, with 10 bases between. The CDR3, as DNA: TGTGCCAGCAGTTCGACGACAGCCTCCTACAATGAGCAGTTCTTC. This sequence encodes CASSSTTASYNEQFF.